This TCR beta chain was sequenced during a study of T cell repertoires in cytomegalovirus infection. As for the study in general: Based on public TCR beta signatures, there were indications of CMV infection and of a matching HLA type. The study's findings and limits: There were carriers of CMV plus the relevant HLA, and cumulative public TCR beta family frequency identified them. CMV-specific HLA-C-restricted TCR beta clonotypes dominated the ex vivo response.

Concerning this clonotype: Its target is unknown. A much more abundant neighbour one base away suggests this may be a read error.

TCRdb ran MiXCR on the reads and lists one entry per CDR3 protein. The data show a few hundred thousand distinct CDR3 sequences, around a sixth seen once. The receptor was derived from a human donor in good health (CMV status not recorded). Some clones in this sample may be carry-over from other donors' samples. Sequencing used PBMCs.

The DNA of the CDR3 is TGTGCCAGCAGCTTTCCGGCCGGGACACGACTCTCTGGAAACACCATATATTTT. This codes for CASSFPAGTRLSGNTIYF. The genes are TRBV12-3 or TRBV12-4 and TRBJ1-3, with TRBD1 as a possible D gene (6 bases). The CDR3 totals 18 residues. V lost 6 bases to trimming and J lost 0 bases, with 21 bases between them.